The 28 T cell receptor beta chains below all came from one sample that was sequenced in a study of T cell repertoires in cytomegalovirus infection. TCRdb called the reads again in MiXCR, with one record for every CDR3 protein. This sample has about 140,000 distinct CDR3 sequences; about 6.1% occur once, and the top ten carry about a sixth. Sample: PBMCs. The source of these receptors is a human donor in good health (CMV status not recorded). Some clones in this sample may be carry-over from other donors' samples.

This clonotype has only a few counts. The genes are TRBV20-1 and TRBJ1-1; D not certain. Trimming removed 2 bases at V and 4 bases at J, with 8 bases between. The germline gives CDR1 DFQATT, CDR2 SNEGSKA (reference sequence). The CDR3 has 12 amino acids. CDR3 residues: CSARSIPTEAFF. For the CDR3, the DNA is TGCAGTGCTAGATCCATCCCCACTGAAGCTTTCTTT.

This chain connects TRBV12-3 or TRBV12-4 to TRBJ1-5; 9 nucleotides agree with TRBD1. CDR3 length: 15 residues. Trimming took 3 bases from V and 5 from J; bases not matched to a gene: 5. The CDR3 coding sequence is TGTGCCAGCAGTTTCAATCGGGACAGGGATCAGCCCCAGCATTTT. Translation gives CASSFNRDRDQPQHF.

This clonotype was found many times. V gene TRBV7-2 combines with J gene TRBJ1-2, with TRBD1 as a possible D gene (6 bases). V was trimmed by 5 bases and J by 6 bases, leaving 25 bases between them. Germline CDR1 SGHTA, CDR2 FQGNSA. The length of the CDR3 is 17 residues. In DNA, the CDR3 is TGTGCCAGCAGCCCTTATTCTAGGGCGGGGGGCGCGAATGGCTACACCTTC. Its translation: CASSPYSRAGGANGYTF.

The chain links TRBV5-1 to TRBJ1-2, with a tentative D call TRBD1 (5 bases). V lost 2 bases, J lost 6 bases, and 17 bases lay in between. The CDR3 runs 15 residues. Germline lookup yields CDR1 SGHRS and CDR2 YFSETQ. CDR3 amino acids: CASSLSPEWGDGYTF. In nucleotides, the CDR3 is TGCGCCAGCAGCTTATCCCCTGAATGGGGGGATGGCTACACCTTC.

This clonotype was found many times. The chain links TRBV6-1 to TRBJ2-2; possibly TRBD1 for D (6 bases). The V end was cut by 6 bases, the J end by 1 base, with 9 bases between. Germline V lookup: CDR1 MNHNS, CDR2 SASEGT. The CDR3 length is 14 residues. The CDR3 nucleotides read TGTGCCAGCAGAAAGGGACAGAACACCGGGGAGCTGTTTTTT. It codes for CASRKGQNTGELFF.

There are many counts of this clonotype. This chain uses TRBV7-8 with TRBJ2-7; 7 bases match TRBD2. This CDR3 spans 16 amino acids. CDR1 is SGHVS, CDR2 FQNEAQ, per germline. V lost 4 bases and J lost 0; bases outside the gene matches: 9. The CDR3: CASSSGVAGISYEQYF. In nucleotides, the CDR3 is TGTGCCAGCAGCTCGGGGGTAGCGGGCATCTCCTACGAGCAGTACTTC.

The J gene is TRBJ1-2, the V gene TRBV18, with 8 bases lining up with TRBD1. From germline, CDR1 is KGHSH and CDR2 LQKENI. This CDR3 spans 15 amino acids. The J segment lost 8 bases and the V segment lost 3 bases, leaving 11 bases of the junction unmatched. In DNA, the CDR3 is TGTGCCAGCTCACCCTCTCCCCAGGGGGCAGAAGGCTACACCTTC. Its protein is CASSPSPQGAEGYTF.

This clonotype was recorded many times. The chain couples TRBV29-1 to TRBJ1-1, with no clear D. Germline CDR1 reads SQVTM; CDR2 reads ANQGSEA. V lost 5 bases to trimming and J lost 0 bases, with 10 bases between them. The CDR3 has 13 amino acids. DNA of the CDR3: TGCAGCGTTCTCAGGTGGGTGAACACTGAAGCTTTCTTT. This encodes CSVLRWVNTEAFF. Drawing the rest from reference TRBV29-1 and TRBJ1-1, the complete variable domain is SAVISQKPSRDICQRGTSLTIQCQVDSQVTMMFWYRQQPGQSLTLIATANQGSEATYESGFVIDKFPISRPNLTFSTLTVSNMSPEDSSIYLCSVLRWVNTEAFFGQGTRLTVV.

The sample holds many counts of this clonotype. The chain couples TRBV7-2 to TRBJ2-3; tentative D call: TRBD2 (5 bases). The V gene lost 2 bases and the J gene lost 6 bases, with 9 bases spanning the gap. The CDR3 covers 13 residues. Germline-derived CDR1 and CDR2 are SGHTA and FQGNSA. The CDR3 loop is CASSLWRRDTQYF. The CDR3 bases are TGTGCCAGCAGCTTATGGAGGAGGGATACGCAGTATTTT.

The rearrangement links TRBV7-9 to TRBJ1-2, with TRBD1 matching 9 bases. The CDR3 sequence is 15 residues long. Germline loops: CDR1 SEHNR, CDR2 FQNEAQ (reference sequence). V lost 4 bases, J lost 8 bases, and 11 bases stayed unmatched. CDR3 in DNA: TGTGCCAGCAGCTCCCCGGGACAGGGTTTGCGAGGCTACACCTTC. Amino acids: CASSSPGQGLRGYTF.

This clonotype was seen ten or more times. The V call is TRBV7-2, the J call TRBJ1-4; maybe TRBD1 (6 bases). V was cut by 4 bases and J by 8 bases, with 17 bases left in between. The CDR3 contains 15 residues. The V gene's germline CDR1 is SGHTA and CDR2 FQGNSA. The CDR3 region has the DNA TGTGCCAGCAGCTCCTGGGACAACGAAGGGGAAAAACTGTTTTTT. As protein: CASSSWDNEGEKLFF.

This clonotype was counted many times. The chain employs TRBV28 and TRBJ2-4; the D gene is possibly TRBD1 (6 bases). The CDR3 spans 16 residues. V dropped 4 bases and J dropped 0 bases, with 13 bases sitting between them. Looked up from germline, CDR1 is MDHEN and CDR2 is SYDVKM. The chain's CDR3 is CASSSGQNLAKNIQYF. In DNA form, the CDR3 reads TGTGCCAGCAGTTCAGGACAGAATCTAGCCAAAAACATTCAGTACTTC.

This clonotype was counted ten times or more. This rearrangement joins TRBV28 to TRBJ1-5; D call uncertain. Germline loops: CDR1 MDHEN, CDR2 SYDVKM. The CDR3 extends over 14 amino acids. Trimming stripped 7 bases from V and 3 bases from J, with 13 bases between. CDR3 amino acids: CASNRLIPNQPQHF. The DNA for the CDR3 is TGTGCCAGCAATCGTTTAATCCCCAATCAGCCCCAGCATTTT. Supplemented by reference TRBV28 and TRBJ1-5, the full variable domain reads DVKVTQSSRYLVKRTGEKVFLECVQDMDHENMFWYRQDPGLGLRLIYFSYDVKMKEKGDIPEGYSVSREKKERFSLILESASTNQTSMYLCASNRLIPNQPQHFGDGTRLSIL.

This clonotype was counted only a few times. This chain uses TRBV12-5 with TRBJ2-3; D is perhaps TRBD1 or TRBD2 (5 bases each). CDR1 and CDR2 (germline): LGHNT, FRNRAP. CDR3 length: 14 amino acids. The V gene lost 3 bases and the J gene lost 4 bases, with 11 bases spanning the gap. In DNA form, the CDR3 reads TGTGCTAGTGGTTTAAGGGGACCACCAGATACGCAGTATTTT. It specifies CASGLRGPPDTQYF.

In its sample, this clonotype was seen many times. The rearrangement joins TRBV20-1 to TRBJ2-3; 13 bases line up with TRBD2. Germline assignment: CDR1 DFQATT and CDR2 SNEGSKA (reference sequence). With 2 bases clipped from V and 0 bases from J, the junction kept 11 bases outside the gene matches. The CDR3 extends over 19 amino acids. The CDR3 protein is CSARSLRTSGGTSTDTQYF. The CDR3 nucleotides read TGCAGTGCTAGATCCCTCCGGACTAGCGGGGGCACCAGCACAGATACGCAGTATTTT.

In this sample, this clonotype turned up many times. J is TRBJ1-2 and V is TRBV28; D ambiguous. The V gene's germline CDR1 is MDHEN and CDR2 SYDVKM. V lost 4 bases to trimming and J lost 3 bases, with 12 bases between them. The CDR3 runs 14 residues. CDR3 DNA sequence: TGTGCCAGCAGTTCGACGACGCTCCACTATGGCTACACCTTC. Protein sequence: CASSSTTLHYGYTF.

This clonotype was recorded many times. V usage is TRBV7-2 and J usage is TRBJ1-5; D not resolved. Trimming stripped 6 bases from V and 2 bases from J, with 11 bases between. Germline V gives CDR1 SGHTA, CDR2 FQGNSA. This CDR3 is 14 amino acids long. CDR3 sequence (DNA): TGTGCCAGCAGTGACTACAGTGGCAATCAGCCCCAGCATTTT. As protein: CASSDYSGNQPQHF.

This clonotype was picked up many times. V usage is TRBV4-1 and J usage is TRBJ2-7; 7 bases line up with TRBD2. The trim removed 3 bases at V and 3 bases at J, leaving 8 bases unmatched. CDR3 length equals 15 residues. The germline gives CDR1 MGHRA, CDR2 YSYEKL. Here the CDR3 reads CASSHRWGGDYEQYF. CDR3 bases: TGCGCCAGCAGCCACCGTTGGGGAGGGGACTACGAGCAGTACTTC.

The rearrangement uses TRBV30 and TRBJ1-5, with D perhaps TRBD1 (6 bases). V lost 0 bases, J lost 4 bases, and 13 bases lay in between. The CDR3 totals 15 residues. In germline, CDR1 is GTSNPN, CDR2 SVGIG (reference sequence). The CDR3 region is CAWSVRGQTNQPQHF. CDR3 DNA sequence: TGTGCCTGGAGTGTACGTGGACAGACAAATCAGCCCCAGCATTTT.

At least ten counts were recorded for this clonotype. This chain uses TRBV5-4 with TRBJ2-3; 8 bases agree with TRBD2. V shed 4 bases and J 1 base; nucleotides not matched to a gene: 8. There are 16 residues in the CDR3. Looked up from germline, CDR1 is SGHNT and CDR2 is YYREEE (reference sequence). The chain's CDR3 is CASSVVGRGGTDTQYF. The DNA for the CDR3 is TGTGCCAGCAGCGTCGTCGGGCGGGGGGGCACAGATACGCAGTATTTT. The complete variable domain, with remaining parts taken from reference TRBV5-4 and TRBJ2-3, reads ETGVTQSPTHLIKTRGQQVTLRCSSQSGHNTVSWYQQALGQGPQFIFQYYREEENGRGNFPPRFSGLQFPNYSSELNVNALELDDSALYLCASSVVGRGGTDTQYFGPGTRLTVL.

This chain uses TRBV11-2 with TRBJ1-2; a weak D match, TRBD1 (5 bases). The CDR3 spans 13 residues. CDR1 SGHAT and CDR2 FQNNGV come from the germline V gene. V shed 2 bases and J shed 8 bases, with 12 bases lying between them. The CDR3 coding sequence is TGTGCCAGCAGCTTAATCAGGGAGCGGGGCTACACCTTC. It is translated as CASSLIRERGYTF.

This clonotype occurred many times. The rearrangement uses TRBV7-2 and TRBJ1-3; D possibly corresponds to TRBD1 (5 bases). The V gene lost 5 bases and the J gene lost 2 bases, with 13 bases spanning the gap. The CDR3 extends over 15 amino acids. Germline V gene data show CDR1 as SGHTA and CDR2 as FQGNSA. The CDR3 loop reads CASSPRPGPGNTIYF. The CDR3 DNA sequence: TGTGCCAGCAGCCCGAGACCGGGGCCTGGAAACACCATATATTTT.

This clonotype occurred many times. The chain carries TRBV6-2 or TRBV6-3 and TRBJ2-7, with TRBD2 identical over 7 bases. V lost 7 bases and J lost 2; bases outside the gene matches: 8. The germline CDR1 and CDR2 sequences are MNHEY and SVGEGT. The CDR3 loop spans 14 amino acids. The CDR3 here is CASIRASGTYEQYF. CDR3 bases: TGTGCCAGCATCAGGGCTAGCGGCACCTACGAGCAGTACTTC.

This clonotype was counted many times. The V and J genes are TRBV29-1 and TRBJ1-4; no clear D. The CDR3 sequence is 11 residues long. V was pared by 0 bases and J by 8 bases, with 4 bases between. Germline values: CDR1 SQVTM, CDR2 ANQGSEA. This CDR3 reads CSVEDREKLFF. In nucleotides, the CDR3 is TGCAGCGTTGAAGATCGGGAAAAACTGTTTTTT.

The CDR3 bases are TGTGCCAGCAGTGAAAGTGGCCTTTCCTATGGCTACACCTTC. It codes for CASSESGLSYGYTF. The chain combines TRBV2 with TRBJ1-2; D not certain. Germline V gene lookup returns CDR1 SNHLY and CDR2 FYNNEI. The CDR3 length is 14 residues. V lost 2 bases to trimming and J lost 4 bases, with 11 bases between them.

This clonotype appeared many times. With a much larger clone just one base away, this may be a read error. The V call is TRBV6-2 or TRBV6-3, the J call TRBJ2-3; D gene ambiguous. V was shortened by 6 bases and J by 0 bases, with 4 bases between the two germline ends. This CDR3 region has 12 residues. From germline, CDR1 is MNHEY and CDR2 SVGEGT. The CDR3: CASRASTDTQYF. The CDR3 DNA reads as TGTGCCAGCAGGGCTAGCACAGATACGCAGTATTTT.

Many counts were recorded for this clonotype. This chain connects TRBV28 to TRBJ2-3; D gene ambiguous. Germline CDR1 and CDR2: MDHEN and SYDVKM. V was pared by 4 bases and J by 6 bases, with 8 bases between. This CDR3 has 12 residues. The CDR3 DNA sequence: TGTGCCAGCAGTTCAAGCTACGATACGCAGTATTTT. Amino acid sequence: CASSSSYDTQYF. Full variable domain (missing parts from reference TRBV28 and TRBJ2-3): DVKVTQSSRYLVKRTGEKVFLECVQDMDHENMFWYRQDPGLGLRLIYFSYDVKMKEKGDIPEGYSVSREKKERFSLILESASTNQTSMYLCASSSSYDTQYFGPGTRLTVL.

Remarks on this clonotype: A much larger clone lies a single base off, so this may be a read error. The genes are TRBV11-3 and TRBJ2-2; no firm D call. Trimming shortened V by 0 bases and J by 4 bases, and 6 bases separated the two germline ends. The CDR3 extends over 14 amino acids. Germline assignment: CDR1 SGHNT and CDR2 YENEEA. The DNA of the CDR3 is TGTGCCAGCAGCTTAGATCGGTTCACCGGGGAGCTGTTTTTT. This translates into CASSLDRFTGELFF.